The 8 T cell receptor beta chains below were found in one sample sequenced in a study of T-cell memory formation after mild COVID-19. TCRdb redid the calling of the 5' RACE reads with MiXCR, one entry per CDR3 protein. The sample records 550,000 to 600,000 distinct CDR3 sequences, about 20% being singletons. The sequencing input was PBMCs or a T cell subset sorted from them (not recorded which). The receptors shown here come from an adult woman who had mild COVID-19 (a few samples of this study predate the infection). Cell type and time point are not known.

V usage is TRBV5-5 and J usage is TRBJ1-1, with D perhaps TRBD1 (5 bases). Germline CDR1 SGHKS, CDR2 YYEKEE (reference sequence). Deletions cut 0 bases from V and 3 bases from J, with 12 bases between. CDR3 size: 15 residues. The CDR3 sequence: CASSLGAGRDTEAFF. The CDR3 DNA reads as TGTGCCAGCAGCTTGGGTGCAGGGAGGGACACTGAAGCTTTCTTT.

The rearrangement links TRBV7-8 to TRBJ2-3; D is perhaps TRBD1 or TRBD2 (6 bases each). This CDR3 contains 15 residues. Trimming pared 7 bases from V and 2 bases from J, leaving 16 bases between. The germline V gene encodes CDR1 SGHVS and CDR2 FQNEAQ. The CDR3 protein is CASTELGGPTDTQYF. The CDR3 DNA is TGTGCCAGCACCGAACTAGGGGGGCCCACAGATACGCAGTATTTT.

This chain uses TRBV4-1 with TRBJ2-1; a possible D gene is TRBD2 (6 bases). The germline CDR1 and CDR2 sequences are MGHRA and YSYEKL. CDR3 size: 16 residues. Trimming left V 8 bases short and J 10 bases short, with 27 bases between. The CDR3 bases are TGCGCCAGCCGCCGCGGGAATATCGCCACCCAGTTCGAGCAGTTCTTC. The encoded protein is CASRRGNIATQFEQFF.

This chain links TRBV5-1 with TRBJ1-1; the match to TRBD1 covers 10 bases. CDR3 size: 16 residues. V lost 3 bases to trimming and J lost 2 bases; unmatched junction nucleotides: 7. Looked up from germline, CDR1 is SGHRS and CDR2 is YFSETQ. CDR3 loop: CASSSDRGGINTEAFF. The CDR3 DNA reads as TGCGCCAGCAGCTCGGACAGGGGGGGAATCAACACTGAAGCTTTCTTT.

This clonotype was detected a few times. The gene calls are TRBV7-9 and TRBJ1-1, with D possibly TRBD1 on 5 matching bases. This CDR3 contains 14 residues. Germline V gene sequence: CDR1 SEHNR, CDR2 FQNEAQ (reference sequence). V gave up 8 bases and J gave up 0 bases, with 13 bases separating them. CDR3 nucleotide sequence: TGTGCCAGCTTCCCGACAGAGATGAACACTGAAGCTTTCTTT. Its protein is CASFPTEMNTEAFF. Variable domain in full (rest from reference TRBV7-9 and TRBJ1-1): DTGVSQNPRHKITKRGQNVTFRCDPISEHNRLYWYRQTLGQGPEFLTYFQNEAQLEKSRLLSDRFSAERPKGSFSTLEIQRTEQGDSAMYLCASFPTEMNTEAFFGQGTRLTVV.

In its sample, this clonotype was seen a few times. J is TRBJ2-1 and V is TRBV24-1, with TRBD2 matching over 10 bases. J gave up 3 bases and V 5 bases, and 9 bases lay outside the gene matches. CDR3 length: 17 residues. CDR1 and CDR2 from the germline V gene are KGHDR and SFDVKD. The CDR3 region is CATSGKTSGPFYNEQFF. CDR3 nucleotide sequence: TGTGCCACCAGTGGTAAGACTAGCGGGCCTTTCTACAATGAGCAGTTCTTC.

This clonotype was counted between two and nine times. This chain links TRBV5-6 with TRBJ2-1; 10 bases are a match to TRBD1. Per germline, CDR1 SGHDT and CDR2 YYEEEE. Losses at the gene ends were 4 bases for V and 4 bases for J; bases not matched to a gene: 5. The CDR3 covers 15 residues. CDR3 sequence: CASSIGTGAYNEQFF. The CDR3, as DNA: TGTGCCAGCAGCATTGGGACAGGGGCTTACAATGAGCAGTTCTTC.

The CDR3 sequence is CASRWADRHTEAFF. The CDR3 DNA reads TGTGCCAGTAGATGGGCAGACCGACACACTGAAGCTTTCTTT. The chain links TRBV19 to TRBJ1-1, with D unresolved. The length of the CDR3 is 14 residues. Germline V lookup: CDR1 LNHDA, CDR2 SQIVND (reference sequence). Deletions cut 6 bases from V and 3 bases from J, with 14 bases between.